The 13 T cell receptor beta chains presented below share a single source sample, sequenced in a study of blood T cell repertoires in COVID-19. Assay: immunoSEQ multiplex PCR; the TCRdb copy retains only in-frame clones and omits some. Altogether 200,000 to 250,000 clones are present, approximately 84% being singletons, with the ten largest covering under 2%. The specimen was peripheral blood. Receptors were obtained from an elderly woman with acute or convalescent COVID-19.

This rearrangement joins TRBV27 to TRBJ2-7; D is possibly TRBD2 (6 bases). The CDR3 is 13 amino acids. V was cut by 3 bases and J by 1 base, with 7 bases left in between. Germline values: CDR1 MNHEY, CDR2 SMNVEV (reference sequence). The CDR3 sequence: CASSLGGSYEQYF. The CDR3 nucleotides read TGTGCCAGCAGTTTGGGGGGTTCCTACGAGCAGTACTTC.

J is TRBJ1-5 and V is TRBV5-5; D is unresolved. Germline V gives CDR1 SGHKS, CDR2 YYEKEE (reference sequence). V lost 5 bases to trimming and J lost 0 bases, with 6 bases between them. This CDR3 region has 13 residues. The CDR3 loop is CASSTNSNQPQHF. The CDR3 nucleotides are TGTGCCAGCAGTACAAATAGCAATCAGCCCCAGCATTTT.

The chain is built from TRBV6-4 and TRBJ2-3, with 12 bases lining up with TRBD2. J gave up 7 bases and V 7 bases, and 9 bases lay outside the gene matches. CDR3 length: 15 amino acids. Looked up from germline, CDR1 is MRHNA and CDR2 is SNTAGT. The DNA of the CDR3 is TGTGCCAGCATGGAAGGACTAGCGGGGCGCAATACGCAGTATTTT. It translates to CASMEGLAGRNTQYF.

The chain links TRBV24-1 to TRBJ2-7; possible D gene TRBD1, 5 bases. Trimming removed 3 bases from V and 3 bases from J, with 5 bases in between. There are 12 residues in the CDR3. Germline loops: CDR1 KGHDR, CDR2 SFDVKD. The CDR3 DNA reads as TGTGCCACCAGTGATAGGGGCTACGAGCAGTACTTC. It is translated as CATSDRGYEQYF.

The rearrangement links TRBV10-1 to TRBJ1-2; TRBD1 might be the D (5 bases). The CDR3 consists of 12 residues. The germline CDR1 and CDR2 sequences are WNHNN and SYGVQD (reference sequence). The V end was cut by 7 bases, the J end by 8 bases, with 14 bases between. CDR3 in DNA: TGCGCCAGCAACCCTCGGGGGTGCGGCTACACCTTC. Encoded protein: CASNPRGCGYTF.

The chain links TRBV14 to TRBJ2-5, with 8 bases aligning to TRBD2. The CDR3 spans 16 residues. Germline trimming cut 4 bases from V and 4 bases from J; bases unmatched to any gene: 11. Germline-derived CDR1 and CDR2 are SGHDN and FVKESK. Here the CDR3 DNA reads TGTGCCAGCAGCCGAGGGGACCGACGGGGGGGAGAGACCCAGTACTTC. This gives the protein CASSRGDRRGGETQYF.

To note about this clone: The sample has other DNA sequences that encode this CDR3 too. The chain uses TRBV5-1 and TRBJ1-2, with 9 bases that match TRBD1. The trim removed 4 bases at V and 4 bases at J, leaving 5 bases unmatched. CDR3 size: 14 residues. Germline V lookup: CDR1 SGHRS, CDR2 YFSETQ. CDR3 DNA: TGCGCCAGCAGCCCGGGACAGGGAGGCTATGGCTACACCTTC. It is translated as CASSPGQGGYGYTF.

CDR3 amino acids: CASSLLTGAMNTEAFF. CDR3 bases: TGTGCCAGCAGTTTATTAACGGGAGCGATGAACACTGAAGCTTTCTTT. The chain employs TRBV27 and TRBJ1-1; D is undetermined. The V end was cut by 1 base, the J end by 0 bases, with 12 bases between. Looked up from germline, CDR1 is MNHEY and CDR2 is SMNVEV (reference sequence). The CDR3 contains 16 residues.

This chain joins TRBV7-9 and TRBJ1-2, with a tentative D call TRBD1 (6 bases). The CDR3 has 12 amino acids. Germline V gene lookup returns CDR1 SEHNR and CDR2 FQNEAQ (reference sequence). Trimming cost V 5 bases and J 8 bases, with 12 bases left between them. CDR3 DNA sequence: TGTGCCAGCAGCAGTCACAGGGAAGGCTACACCTTC. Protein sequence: CASSSHREGYTF.

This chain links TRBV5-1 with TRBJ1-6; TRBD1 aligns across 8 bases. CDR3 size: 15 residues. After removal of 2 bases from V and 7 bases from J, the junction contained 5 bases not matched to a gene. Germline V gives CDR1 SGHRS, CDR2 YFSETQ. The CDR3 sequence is CASSFGQGENSPLHF. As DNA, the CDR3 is TGCGCCAGCAGCTTCGGACAGGGTGAAAATTCACCCCTCCACTTT.

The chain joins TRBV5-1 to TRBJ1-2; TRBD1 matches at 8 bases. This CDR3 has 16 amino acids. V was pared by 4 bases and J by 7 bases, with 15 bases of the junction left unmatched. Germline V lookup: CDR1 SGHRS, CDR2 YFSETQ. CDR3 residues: CASSLSSGQARGGYTF. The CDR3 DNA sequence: TGCGCCAGCAGCCTGAGTTCGGGACAGGCCCGGGGTGGCTACACCTTC. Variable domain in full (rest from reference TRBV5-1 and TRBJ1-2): KAGVTQTPRYLIKTRGQQVTLSCSPISGHRSVSWYQQTPGQGLQFLFEYFSETQRNKGNFPGRFSGRQFSNSRSEMNVSTLELGDSALYLCASSLSSGQARGGYTFGSGTRLTVV.

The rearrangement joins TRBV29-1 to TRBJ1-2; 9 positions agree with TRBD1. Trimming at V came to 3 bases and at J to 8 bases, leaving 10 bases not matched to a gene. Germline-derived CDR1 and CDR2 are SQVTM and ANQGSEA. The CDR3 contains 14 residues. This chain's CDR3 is CSVDRGRDRDGYTF. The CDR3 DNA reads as TGCAGCGTTGATAGGGGTCGGGACAGGGACGGCTACACCTTC.

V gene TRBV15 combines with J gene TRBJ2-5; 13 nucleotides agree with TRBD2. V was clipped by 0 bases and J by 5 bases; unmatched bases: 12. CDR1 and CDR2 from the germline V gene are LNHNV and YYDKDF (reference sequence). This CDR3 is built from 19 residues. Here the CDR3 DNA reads TGTGCCACCAGCAGAGATCGGCGGACTAGCGGGAGAGCGGGTGAGACCCAGTACTTC. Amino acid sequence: CATSRDRRTSGRAGETQYF. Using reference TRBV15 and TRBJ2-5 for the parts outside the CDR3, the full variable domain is DAMVIQNPRYQVTQFGKPVTLSCSQTLNHNVMYWYQQKSSQAPKLLFHYYDKDFNNEADTPDNFQSRRPNTSFCFLDIRSPGLGDTAMYLCATSRDRRTSGRAGETQYFGPGTRLLVL.